The rows below give T cell receptor beta chains drawn from one sample of a study of T-cell memory formation after mild COVID-19. TCRdb re-called the 5' RACE reads through MiXCR, storing one row per CDR3 protein. The sample carries about half a million distinct CDR3 sequences, 15% to 20% recorded once. Sequenced input: PBMCs or a T cell subset sorted from them (not recorded which). Every receptor here comes from an adult woman who had mild COVID-19 (a few samples of this study predate the infection). Cell type and time point are not known. Both conserved end residues are trimmed from each CDR3.

>TRBV5-1
ASSKDRLTVGDTQY
>TRBV12-3/TRBV12-4
ASSWTVSSYNEQF
>TRBV2
ASSEGGRAGELF
>TRBV5-1
ASSLLPEEEKLF
>TRBV27
ASSPQTETYEQY
>TRBV11-2
ASSLVSSGGDTQY
>TRBV10-3
AIAGSGPAPGTDTQY
>TRBV15
ATSARRGGVNNEQF
>TRBV20-1
SARYGGPSPDTQY
>TRBV12-3/TRBV12-4
ASSSLSGNTIY
>TRBV7-9
ASSFPSGRSREQY
>TRBV24-1
ATSETNVVGQPQH
>TRBV25-1
ASSDGYYT
>TRBV9
ASSVEGGRTDTQY